The source of this T cell receptor beta chain is a study of blood T cell repertoires in COVID-19. Across the study: The samples span acute and convalescent COVID-19 from the United States, Italy and Spain. The cDNA or gDNA used as material had been derived from T cells, B-cell-depleted T cells, or PBMCs.

V shed 1 base and J shed 2 bases, with 13 bases lying between them. This CDR3 comprises 16 residues. Germline V CDR1 and CDR2: SGHRS, YFSETQ. Authors' methods: Amplification of reference gene primers was used by the study to estimate nucleated cell counts. Measured with immunoSEQ multiplex PCR; TCRdb has only the in-frame clones, and not every one. V and J calls plus clone size are reproduced from that table; the DNA served to infer D and trimming. This table holds under 300,000 clones, around 84% found once. The receptor comes from a human donor with COVID-19, enrolled during active disease. The donor label of this sample is uncertain. The sample consisted of peripheral blood. This chain uses TRBV5-1 with TRBJ2-1; no clear D. The CDR3 loop is CASSLQANPPYNEQFF. CDR3 sequence (DNA): TGCGCCAGCAGCTTGCAAGCTAACCCCCCCTACAATGAGCAGTTCTTC.